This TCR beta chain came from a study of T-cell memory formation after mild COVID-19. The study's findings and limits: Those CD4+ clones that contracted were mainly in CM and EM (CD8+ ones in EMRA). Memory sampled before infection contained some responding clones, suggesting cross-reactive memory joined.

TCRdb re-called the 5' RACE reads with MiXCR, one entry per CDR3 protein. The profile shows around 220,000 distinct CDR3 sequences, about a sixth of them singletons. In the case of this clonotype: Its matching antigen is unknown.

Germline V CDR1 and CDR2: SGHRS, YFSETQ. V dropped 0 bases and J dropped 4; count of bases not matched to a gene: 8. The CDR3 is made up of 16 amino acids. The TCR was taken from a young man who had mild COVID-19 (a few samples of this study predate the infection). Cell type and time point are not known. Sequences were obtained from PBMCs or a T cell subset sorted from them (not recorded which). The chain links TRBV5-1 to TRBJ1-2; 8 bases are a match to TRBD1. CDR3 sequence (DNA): TGCGCCAGCAGCTTGGAAATTTTAACAGGGGGCTATGGCTACACCTTC. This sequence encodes CASSLEILTGGYGYTF.